This T cell receptor (beta chain) was recovered during a study of human T cells and chemical hapten exposure. Time point indicated: patch test 2, 6 weeks after DPC sensitization. Noted treatment: therapeutic diphenylcyclopropenone sensitization with weekly scalp DPC. TCRdb re-derived calls from the RACE reads in MiXCR, one entry per CDR3 protein. The sample lists about 94,000 distinct CDR3 sequences; about 9.6% were seen once. Germline V gene sequence: CDR1 SGHKS, CDR2 YYEKEE (reference sequence). The ends were cut back, 1 base at V and 2 bases at J, with 9 bases in the middle. The CDR3 has 14 residues.

Sample: whole blood, taken in connection with sensitization to the hapten diphenylcyclopropenone (DPC). V gene TRBV5-5 combines with J gene TRBJ2-5; possibly TRBD2 for D (5 bases). The sequence was obtained from a woman aged 40 to 50 with alopecia areata. Some clones in this sample may be carry-over from other donors' samples. DNA of the CDR3: TGTGCCAGCAGCTTGTGGACTCAGCAAGAGACCCAGTACTTC. The encoded protein is CASSLWTQQETQYF.